This T cell receptor (beta chain) appears in the sequencing data of a study of shared clonotypes between healthy human individuals (dated by TCRdb to between 2020 and 2021). In terms of the full investigation: A few men and a couple of women, aged 18 to 49 years, made up the cohort. For each donor, three plates each were used for CD4 naive and CD4 memory, two plates were used for CD8 naive, and one plate was used for CD8 memory. Blood TCR repertoires of a handful of healthy adults were deeply sequenced to estimate repertoire size and the extent of clonotype sharing between individuals. To increase sequencing depth and limit assay-specific biases, TCR repertoire library preparation and sequencing were carried out by different laboratories using diverse techniques. Each donor's leukapheresis produced roughly between about 0.85 and 10 billion PBMCs.

Donors were healthy HIV-negative adults with no recently reported acute infections or vaccinations. Every donor was a Caucasian adult living in Nashville, Tennessee, USA. CD4+ T cells were enriched through magnetic negative selection, after which naive cells were positively selected on CD45RA and the remaining negative fraction served as the memory subset. After blood collection by leukapheresis, PBMCs were isolated using Ficoll-Histopaque density gradient centrifugation and then cryopreserved in the vapor phase of liquid nitrogen. Analytical flow cytometry was used to check the purity and quantity of each magnetically sorted T cell population. Each sorted fraction had its genomic DNA isolated and then quantified by UV absorbance on a Nanodrop 2000c. TCR CDR3 regions were amplified from genomic DNA by multiplex PCR using the deep immunoSEQ assay. For each cell subset, the extracted genomic DNA was distributed evenly across all wells of several immunoSEQ 96-well plates, and each plate served as one replicate. For sorted subsets, each replicate PCR was loaded with approximately 200 ng genomic DNA, equivalent to approximately 33,000 T cell genomes. The purified libraries were quantified using a Qubit 3.0 fluorometer, sized with a Bioanalyzer 2100, and then quantified again using the KAPA Library Quantification kit. Every immunoSEQ 96-well plate was sequenced on a separate single-read 150-cycle Illumina NextSeq 550 flow cell. From the authors' description of their analysis: Because only junctional sequences without quality scores were contained in the immunoSEQ output, filtering matching that applied to full-length reads could not be performed. Sequences were annotated with PyIR, a Python wrapper for IgBLAST v1.9, and V/J genes and CDR3 were assigned using IMGT germline references. Reads with weak V/J assignments (E-value above 1e-6), missing CDR3, stop codons, out-of-frame junctions, or ambiguous translated residues were removed. A V3J clonotype was defined by an identical inferred V gene, J gene, and CDR3 amino acid sequence. To compute the percentage overlap between repertoires, the number of shared unique clonotypes was divided by the size of the smaller repertoire. RTK rarefaction, the Chao1 estimator, and Recon v2.1 estimates of unobserved clonotypes were used to assess repertoire richness. Generation probabilities were computed with OLGA for all TCRbeta clonotypes obtained by the gDNA method from four donors. In its TCRdb copy, this immuneACCESS table keeps in-frame sequences only and misses some clones. Where compared with another copy, unresolved V genes explain less than half of these, and the others have no known cause. V and J calls and clone size come straight from that table; D and trimming were deduced from the DNA. The sample contains 2 million to 3 million clones, around 94% of them found a single time. Clones ranked in the top ten supply 0.13% to 0.15% of the sample.

The paper's findings and limits, for the study overall: Naive subsets generally had larger estimated clonotype richness than memory subsets. Clonotypes shared by all four sorted-subset donors showed higher generation probabilities than non-shared clonotypes. Sampling was limited to blood, and TCR repertoires in tissue likely differ from TCR repertoires in blood. Because the study included a small number of donors, the genetic and exposure-history diversity represented was limited. Roughly 5% of naive CD4, around 3.6% of naive CD8, 2.3% of memory CD4, and around 0.42% of memory CD8 clonotypes were shared across four donors. Even with the large sequencing depth, rarefaction of the sorted-subset datasets indicated that sequencing was incomplete. Based on pairwise subsampling, the degree of clonotype sharing among donors was expected to be affected by sequencing depth.

A remark on this clone: It lacks a known antigen. No much larger clone exists at a distance of one base, and base qualities are not known.

Measured from the cysteine to the phenylalanine, the CDR3 is 15 residues long. Only the CDR3 region is kept as DNA, spanning 45 bases read in frame from base 1. The germline V end is reduced by 7 bases and the J end by 2 bases; junction bases left unmatched: 9. Looking up the germline V gene yields CDR1 WSHSY and CDR2 SAAADI. The chain uses TRBV10-2 and TRBJ2-7, with 9 middle bases fitting TRBD1. This clonotype was obtained from a man between 18 and 29 years old in good health. The sequenced material came from naive CD4+ T cells sorted from blood. Sample cell subset or site, as interpreted from the label and publication: CD45RA+ positively selected. The nucleotide sequence reads TGCGCCAGCACTCCGTACAGGGGGCAGACCTACGAGCAGTACTTC. Its protein is CASTPYRGQTYEQYF.